The 28 T cell receptor beta chains in this list originate from one sample, sequenced in a study of blood T cells in healthy people across ages. Through a sample-barcoded 5' primer and a J-beta primer mix, a second PCR was run for 7 to 11 cycles. TCRdb re-analysed the 5' RACE reads in MiXCR, keeping a single row per CDR3 protein. Found here are 1.5 million to 2 million distinct CDR3 sequences, roughly 27% of them singletons; the top ten hold roughly 8%. Input material: blood. These receptors were obtained from a woman aged 30 to 39 in good health.

This clonotype was seen only a few times. Its ends do not fully match the called genes, so a read error is possible. The DNA of the CDR3 is TGTGCCGGCAGCTTTGAGGCTAGTCAGCCCCAGCATTTT. As protein: CAGSFEASQPQHF. V usage is TRBV7-2 and J usage is TRBJ1-5; D uncertain. The length of the CDR3 is 13 residues. CDR1 and CDR2 from the germline V gene are SGHTA and FQGNSA. Together with reference TRBV7-2 and TRBJ1-5, the CDR3 gives the full variable domain: GAGVSQSPSNKVTEKGKDVELRCDPISGHTALYWYRQSLGQGLEFLIYFQGNSAPDKSGLPSDRFSAERTGGSVSTLTIQRTQQEDSAVYLCAGSFEASQPQHFGDGTRLSIL.

The chain couples TRBV5-1 to TRBJ2-1; 7 bases are shared with TRBD2. Trimming removed 5 bases from V and 1 base from J; junction bases left unmatched: 6. Looked up from germline, CDR1 is SGHRS and CDR2 is YFSETQ. This CDR3 spans 15 amino acids. The CDR3 DNA reads TGCGCCAGCAGGCCACTAGCGACTTCCTACAATGAGCAGTTCTTC. Translation gives CASRPLATSYNEQFF.

In regard to this clonotype: A read error is likely, as this CDR3 ends without the conserved phenylalanine or tryptophan. The chain links TRBV5-1 to TRBJ2-1, with 11 nucleotides matching TRBD2. The CDR3 loop spans 15 amino acids. V trimming: 4 bases; J trimming: 7 bases; junction bases outside the gene matches: 7. Germline V gene lookup returns CDR1 SGHRS and CDR2 YFSETQ. The CDR3 nucleotides read TGCGCCAGCAGCCAAGACCGGACTAGCGGGAATGAGCAGTTCGTC. Its translation is CASSQDRTSGNEQFV.

In regard to this clonotype: This may be a read error: a much more frequent sequence differs by one nucleotide. The chain employs TRBV12-3 or TRBV12-4 and TRBJ2-7; 11 nucleotides line up with TRBD1. V lost 8 bases and J lost 0; bases outside the gene matches: 15. The CDR3 spans 18 residues. CDR3 nucleotide sequence: TGTGCCAGCCCCCGGCCTCCGGGACAGGGGGAGAGCTCCTACGAGCAGTACTTC. Its translation is CASPRPPGQGESSYEQYF.

This clonotype was seen more than once but under ten times. The chain combines TRBV5-1 with TRBJ1-6; D gene uncertain. Germline V gene data show CDR1 as SGHRS and CDR2 as YFSETQ. Between the trimmed V and J ends, which lost 1 base and 0 bases, there was a span of 8 bases. The CDR3 is 16 amino acids. CDR3 DNA sequence: TGCGCCAGCAGCTTGCGGGCGAGCTCCTATAATTCACCCCTCCACTTT. Its protein is CASSLRASSYNSPLHF. Full variable domain (missing parts from reference TRBV5-1 and TRBJ1-6): KAGVTQTPRYLIKTRGQQVTLSCSPISGHRSVSWYQQTPGQGLQFLFEYFSETQRNKGNFPGRFSGRQFSNSRSEMNVSTLELGDSALYLCASSLRASSYNSPLHFGNGTRLTVT.

This clonotype came up a few times. The V and J genes are TRBV5-1 and TRBJ2-4, with a weak D call TRBD1 (5 bases). The CDR3 is made up of 15 amino acids. Germline lookup yields CDR1 SGHRS and CDR2 YFSETQ. Trimming took off 6 bases at V and 13 bases at J, with 26 bases between the two ends. This CDR3 is CASKRNDQGYHGQYF. As DNA, the CDR3 is TGCGCCAGCAAGCGAAATGATCAGGGATACCACGGGCAGTACTTC.

The chain links TRBV7-7 to TRBJ2-2; TRBD2 is a possible D gene (6 bases). The CDR3 extends over 16 amino acids. Trimming took 5 bases from V and 0 from J, leaving 13 bases between them. Germline V gives CDR1 SSHAT, CDR2 FNYEAQ (reference sequence). The CDR3 DNA sequence: TGTGCCAGCAGCGGTGCCGGGAGACCGAACACCGGGGAGCTGTTTTTT. It codes for CASSGAGRPNTGELFF.

The chain employs TRBV15 and TRBJ1-4, with TRBD1 as a possible D gene (6 bases). CDR3 size: 15 residues. The ends were cut back, 3 bases at V and 7 bases at J, with 15 bases in the middle. CDR1 and CDR2 (germline): LNHNV, YYDKDF (reference sequence). CDR3 sequence reads: CATSSGQRGGEKLFF. The CDR3 region has the DNA TGTGCCACCAGCAGCGGACAGCGGGGGGGTGAAAAACTGTTTTTT.

This clonotype was seen just once. V and J are TRBV4-3 and TRBJ2-5, with 7 bases matching TRBD2. Germline V gives CDR1 LGHNA, CDR2 YSLEER. This CDR3 contains 14 residues. The J segment lost 7 bases and the V segment lost 2 bases, leaving 7 bases of the junction unmatched. The DNA of the CDR3 is TGCGCCAGCAGCCAATTCTTTCGCGGGGGGACCCAGTACTTC. Its protein product is CASSQFFRGGTQYF.

There are many counts of this clonotype. The V and J genes are TRBV27 and TRBJ2-7; weak D call: TRBD1 (6 bases). Germline V gives CDR1 MNHEY, CDR2 SMNVEV (reference sequence). CDR3 size: 15 residues. V was clipped by 2 bases and J by 3 bases, with 14 bases between them. The CDR3 reads CASSLNPGHVYEQYF. The DNA of the CDR3 is TGTGCCAGCAGTTTAAATCCGGGACACGTCTACGAGCAGTACTTC.

Worth noting for this clonotype: One end of the junction does not line up with germline, which may come from a read error. The chain uses TRBV6-5 and TRBJ1-2; D uncertain. Germline V gene sequence: CDR1 MNHEY, CDR2 SVGAGI. The CDR3 covers 14 residues. CDR3 coding DNA: TGTGCCAGCAGTTACTCGTCAGCTAACTATGACTACACCTTC. It is translated as CASSYSSANYDYTF.

The chain joins TRBV29-1 to TRBJ2-7, with 8 positions matching TRBD1. After removal of 4 bases from V and 5 bases from J, the junction contained 7 bases not matched to a gene. This CDR3 spans 13 amino acids. In germline, CDR1 is SQVTM, CDR2 ANQGSEA. In DNA form, the CDR3 reads TGCAGCGTTGGGCAGGGGGCGCGCCACGAGCAGTACTTC. Translation gives CSVGQGARHEQYF.

This clonotype was picked up many times. This chain connects TRBV12-3 or TRBV12-4 to TRBJ2-1, with D perhaps matching TRBD2 (5 bases). Trimming removed 3 bases from V and 3 bases from J, with 9 bases in between. This CDR3 region has 14 residues. This chain's CDR3 is CASSFRGSYNEQFF. CDR3 DNA: TGTGCCAGCAGTTTCCGTGGGAGCTACAATGAGCAGTTCTTC.

The chain couples TRBV24-1 to TRBJ2-1, with TRBD2 matching 7 bases. After removal of 6 bases from V and 9 bases from J, the junction contained 10 bases not matched to a gene. The CDR3 is made up of 14 amino acids. CDR1 is KGHDR and CDR2 is SFDVKD in the germline V gene. The CDR3 sequence: CATSPNLASGEQFF. In DNA form, the CDR3 reads TGTGCCACCAGTCCCAACCTAGCTAGCGGTGAGCAGTTCTTC.

This clonotype was found a few times. The V gene is TRBV4-1, the J gene TRBJ1-1; the D is unclear. The CDR3 is 14 residues long. Germline assignment: CDR1 MGHRA and CDR2 YSYEKL. V was pared by 0 bases and J by 2 bases, with 7 bases between. CDR3 in amino acids: CASSQENRNTEAFF. In nucleotides, the CDR3 is TGCGCCAGCAGCCAAGAAAACAGAAACACTGAAGCTTTCTTT.

V and J are TRBV12-5 and TRBJ1-3; no firm D call. The V gene lost 0 bases and the J gene lost 1 base, with 4 bases spanning the gap. This CDR3 has 14 amino acids. Germline V gene lookup returns CDR1 LGHNT and CDR2 FRNRAP. CDR3 sequence: CASGLVHSGNTIYF. The CDR3 DNA is TGTGCTAGTGGTTTGGTACATTCTGGAAACACCATATATTTT.

This chain joins TRBV6-1 and TRBJ1-1, with D maybe TRBD1 (5 bases). V lost 4 bases and J lost 3, with 12 bases in between. This CDR3 has 14 residues. Germline V gene data show CDR1 as MNHNS and CDR2 as SASEGT. The CDR3 sequence: CASSGRAGDTEAFF. CDR3 sequence (DNA): TGTGCCAGCAGTGGCAGGGCTGGAGACACTGAAGCTTTCTTT.

This clonotype turned up a few times. The chain joins TRBV10-3 to TRBJ1-1; D ambiguous. The CDR3 spans 12 residues. V lost 4 bases, J lost 1 base, and 4 bases lay in between. CDR1 is ENHRY and CDR2 is SYGVKD in the germline V gene. Here the CDR3 DNA reads TGTGCCATCAGTGCCCCGAACACTGAAGCTTTCTTT. Translating it yields CAISAPNTEAFF.

The sample holds a few counts of this clonotype. The rearrangement uses TRBV15 and TRBJ2-7, with D possibly matching TRBD2 (6 bases). CDR1 LNHNV and CDR2 YYDKDF come from the germline V gene (reference sequence). The CDR3 loop spans 13 amino acids. The V end lost 5 bases, the J end lost 4 bases, and 12 bases lay between the germline ends. CDR3 nucleotide sequence: TGTGCCACCAGCGCGGAGGGAAATTACGAGCAGTACTTC. As protein: CATSAEGNYEQYF.

This clonotype was seen a handful of times. This chain joins TRBV5-1 and TRBJ1-2; no reliable D call. Germline-derived CDR1 and CDR2 are SGHRS and YFSETQ. CDR3 length: 12 amino acids. Deletions cut 2 bases from V and 8 bases from J, with 10 bases between. The CDR3 region is CASSFAGKGYTF. CDR3 DNA: TGCGCCAGCAGCTTTGCAGGCAAAGGCTACACCTTC.

The chain employs TRBV6-2 or TRBV6-3 and TRBJ2-1, with D unresolved. Germline CDR1 reads MNHEY; CDR2 reads SVGEGT. The V gene lost 2 bases and the J gene lost 12 bases, with 11 bases spanning the gap. The CDR3 has 12 amino acids. CDR3 DNA: TGTGCCAGCAGTTACGGACGCCATGTGCAGTTCTTC. Protein sequence: CASSYGRHVQFF.

This clonotype was counted between two and nine times. This sequence joins TRBV5-5 and TRBJ2-5; perhaps TRBD2 as D (5 bases). The CDR3 sequence is 15 residues long. Germline V gene data show CDR1 as SGHKS and CDR2 as YYEKEE (reference sequence). V was clipped by 2 bases and J by 1 base, with 12 bases between them. The CDR3, as DNA: TGTGCCAGCAGCTTCGGGGTTTCCACCCAAGAGACCCAGTACTTC. This gives the protein CASSFGVSTQETQYF.

This clonotype was recorded at least ten times. The chain is built from TRBV20-1 and TRBJ2-4, with a tentative D call TRBD1 (6 bases). V lost 0 bases and J 0 bases, leaving 12 bases between the germline ends. Germline V gives CDR1 DFQATT, CDR2 SNEGSKA (reference sequence). CDR3 size: 16 residues. The chain's CDR3 is CSARDQKGEAKNIQYF. CDR3 nucleotides: TGCAGTGCTAGAGATCAGAAGGGGGAAGCCAAAAACATTCAGTACTTC.

This chain links TRBV7-9 with TRBJ2-7; either TRBD1 or TRBD2 may supply D (5 bases each). Per germline, CDR1 SEHNR and CDR2 FQNEAQ (reference sequence). The CDR3 has 14 amino acids. V was cut by 5 bases and J by 5 bases, with 16 bases left in between. CDR3 sequence (DNA): TGTGCCAGCAGCGGGCTGGGGGTTTGCCACGAGCAGTACTTC. This codes for CASSGLGVCHEQYF.

V usage is TRBV25-1 and J usage is TRBJ2-1, with D hard to call. The CDR3 extends over 12 amino acids. Germline V gene data show CDR1 as MGHDK and CDR2 as SYGVNS. The V gene lost 8 bases and the J gene lost 7 bases, with 12 bases spanning the gap. DNA for the CDR3: TGTGCCAGCGTTTCACCTTGGAATGAGCAGTTCTTC. Its translation: CASVSPWNEQFF.

This clonotype was counted only a few times. The chain links TRBV7-7 to TRBJ2-5; no clear D gene. CDR1 is SSHAT, CDR2 FNYEAQ, per germline (reference sequence). The CDR3 has 15 residues. V lost 0 bases and J 4 bases, leaving 12 bases between the germline ends. The CDR3 loop is CASSLALGLGETQYF. The DNA of the CDR3 is TGTGCCAGCAGCTTAGCGCTCGGTCTAGGAGAGACCCAGTACTTC.

V and J are TRBV6-6 and TRBJ1-5; D is perhaps TRBD1 (6 bases). V lost 8 bases and J lost 6, with 14 bases in between. Germline V CDR1 and CDR2: MNHNY, SVGAGI (reference sequence). This CDR3 contains 13 residues. CDR3 DNA sequence: TGTGCCAGCCAGATCGGGGGCGCTCAGCCCCAGCATTTT. It translates to CASQIGGAQPQHF.

This clonotype came up many times. The chain couples TRBV6-1 to TRBJ1-5; a possible D gene is TRBD1 (5 bases). Germline CDR1 and CDR2: MNHNS and SASEGT. The CDR3 covers 15 residues. V lost 5 bases to trimming and J lost 1 base, with 12 bases between them. The CDR3 nucleotides read TGTGCCAGCAGTCCGTCTCGGGGGAGCAATCAGCCCCAGCATTTT. This translates into CASSPSRGSNQPQHF.